This T cell receptor (beta chain) was sequenced during a study of blood T cell repertoires in COVID-19 (dated by TCRdb to 2018 to 2020). Looking at the study overall: Samples covering the acute and convalescent phases of COVID-19 were provided by collaborators in the United States, Italy and Spain. Sample metadata almost always included a de-identified subject ID, COVID-19 status, age in years and sex. The repertoires were made available in a free public database intended to serve as a resource for research on the immune response to SARS-CoV-2. Subjects who had been exposed to COVID-19, were actively infected with it, or had recovered from it provided the deeply sampled blood TCRbeta repertoires that made up the dataset. Where HLA class I and class II types were available, the types were taken from metadata supplied by the sample provider, not from assay-based typing. The prospective study material was composed of cDNA or gDNA derived from T cells, B-cell-depleted T cells, or PBMCs. Samples were obtained from the ongoing ImmuneRACE study (first 160 participants) and from 1,200 or so subjects provided by 6 global collaborators.

The immunoSEQ Assay, a bias-controlled multiplex PCR, was used to amplify TCRbeta CDR3 regions from genomic DNA. On the authors' methods: Nucleated cell counts per sample were estimated from amplification of reference gene primers within the assay. To quantify the absolute abundance of each unique TCRbeta CDR3 rearrangement, sequence reads were collapsed and filtered. Productive Simpson clonality was computed per sample as the square root of Simpson's diversity index over productive rearrangements. Here the immuneACCESS table is served through TCRdb, limited to in-frame sequences with V and J called. Missing clones are a known gap in these copies; in checked studies unresolved V genes cover under half, and the rest lacks a known reason. The D gene and trimming were derived from the DNA, and the V and J assignments and clone size from that table. The sample profile shows under 40,000 clones; 89% of them were found once. The ten largest clones represent under 8% of the sample.

The collaborating institutions used their own protocols to collect whole blood in K2EDTA tubes. For TCRbeta analysis, collaborators shipped samples as frozen whole blood, isolated PBMCs, or DNA extracted from either of those sample types. About this clone: Its antigen has not been determined. Base quality data are lacking; no much larger clone is found one base away.

The research as a whole found: Clinical and demographic metadata were provided uncurated, with the amount varying by source and participant.

The junction carries 13 bases between V and J, which are trimmed by 0 bases and 4 bases respectively. CDR1 and CDR2, looked up from the germline V gene, are SGDLS and YYNGEE. The CDR3 covers 15 residues, taking in both the cysteine and the phenylalanine. Here the CDR3 DNA is all that survives: 45 bases in frame from base 1. The chain links TRBV9 with TRBJ1-1; a tentative D call is TRBD1 (6 bases match). The receptor comes from a human donor in a cohort sampled during active COVID-19. Sequencing input: peripheral blood. The encoded CDR3 is CASSVGGGRTTEAFF. The base sequence is TGTGCCAGCAGCGTAGGCGGGGGCCGGACCACTGAAGCTTTCTTT.